The 14 T cell receptor beta chains given below trace back to one sample, sequenced in a study of CD8+ T cells in alopecia areata. RNA extraction was followed by reverse transcription into cDNA, which acted as the sequencing template. The data were produced by immunoSEQ multiplex PCR, yet TCRdb's version contains in-frame clones alone and is incomplete. The sample shows under 300,000 clones, over 45% of them seen only once. Specified treatment: oral pan-JAK inhibitor, 5-10 mg twice daily. The sequencing used CD4+ T cells sorted from blood, collected around week 53, from a patient treated with tofacitinib. The receptors stem from a human donor with alopecia areata.

A few counts support this clone. Other DNA sequences in this specimen translate into the identical CDR3. This rearrangement joins TRBV5-1 to TRBJ2-3; D unresolved. Germline CDR1 reads SGHRS; CDR2 reads YFSETQ. The length of the CDR3 is 12 residues. V was clipped by 0 bases and J by 3 bases, with 2 bases between them. CDR3 nucleotide sequence: TGCGCCAGCAGCTTGGAGACAGATACGCAGTATTTT. Its protein product is CASSLETDTQYF.

The chain has TRBV2 and TRBJ2-5, with 7 bases that match TRBD1. This CDR3 spans 18 amino acids. J was trimmed by 0 bases and V by 2 bases; bases with no gene match: 12. Germline CDR1 is SNHLY and CDR2 is FYNNEI. In nucleotides, the CDR3 is TGTGCCAGCAGTGAACCAGGCTCGGCAGGGGGTTACCAAGAGACCCAGTACTTC. This sequence encodes CASSEPGSAGGYQETQYF. Combining the CDR3 with reference TRBV2 and TRBJ2-5 gives the whole variable domain EPEVTQTPSHQVTQMGQEVILRCVPISNHLYFYWYRQILGQKVEFLVSFYNNEISEKSEIFDDQFSVERPDGSNFTLKIRSTKLEDSAMYFCASSEPGSAGGYQETQYFGPGTRLLVL.

This clone was recorded only once. This chain uses TRBV9 with TRBJ2-5, with D maybe TRBD1 (6 bases). V was shortened by 0 bases and J by 7 bases, with 10 bases between the two germline ends. CDR3 length: 13 residues. The germline V gene has CDR1 SGDLS and CDR2 YYNGEE. The CDR3: CASSVEQGRTQYF. CDR3 DNA sequence: TGTGCCAGCAGCGTAGAACAGGGAAGGACCCAGTACTTC.

The chain has TRBV29-1 and TRBJ2-5, with D possibly TRBD2 on 6 matching bases. Germline CDR1 and CDR2: SQVTM and ANQGSEA. V was cut by 4 bases and J by 1 base, with 13 bases left in between. The CDR3 sequence is 14 residues long. CDR3 residues: CSVGGGAFQETQYF. The DNA for the CDR3 is TGCAGCGTTGGCGGCGGGGCATTCCAAGAGACCCAGTACTTC. Together with reference TRBV29-1 and TRBJ2-5, the CDR3 gives the full variable domain: SAVISQKPSRDICQRGTSLTIQCQVDSQVTMMFWYRQQPGQSLTLIATANQGSEATYESGFVIDKFPISRPNLTFSTLTVSNMSPEDSSIYLCSVGGGAFQETQYFGPGTRLLVL.

The chain joins TRBV9 to TRBJ2-2; the match to TRBD1 covers 7 bases. CDR3 size: 14 residues. Germline values: CDR1 SGDLS, CDR2 YYNGEE. The V gene end was trimmed by 4 bases and the J gene end by 4 bases; junction bases not matched to a gene: 4. DNA of the CDR3: TGTGCCAGCAGCTCGACAGGGACCACCGGGGAGCTGTTTTTT. The encoded protein is CASSSTGTTGELFF.

The rearrangement joins TRBV15 to TRBJ2-1; D tentatively reads TRBD1 or TRBD2 (5 bases each). Germline V CDR1 and CDR2: LNHNV, YYDKDF (reference sequence). V shed 6 bases and J shed 10 bases, with 13 bases lying between them. This CDR3 is built from 12 residues. Here the CDR3 reads CATRAVRDEQFF. In nucleotides, the CDR3 is TGTGCCACCAGAGCCGTTCGGGACGAGCAGTTCTTC.

This clone was found a few times. The CDR3 DNA reads as TGCGCCAGCAGCTTGCGCGGATTCGGGTACGAGCAGTACTTC. It is translated as CASSLRGFGYEQYF. V usage is TRBV5-1 and J usage is TRBJ2-7; D uncertain. CDR1 is SGHRS, CDR2 YFSETQ, per germline. CDR3 length: 14 amino acids. V was clipped by 1 base and J by 4 bases, with 12 bases between them. The whole variable domain, remainder taken from reference TRBV5-1 and TRBJ2-7, is KAGVTQTPRYLIKTRGQQVTLSCSPISGHRSVSWYQQTPGQGLQFLFEYFSETQRNKGNFPGRFSGRQFSNSRSEMNVSTLELGDSALYLCASSLRGFGYEQYFGPGTRLTVT.

This clone was detected only a few times. This chain connects TRBV7-9 to TRBJ1-6; D remains unclear. V was trimmed by 5 bases and J by 8 bases, leaving 10 bases between them. The CDR3 is made up of 13 amino acids. The germline CDR1 and CDR2 sequences are SEHNR and FQNEAQ (reference sequence). The CDR3 coding sequence is TGTGCCAGCAGCCCTACCGAGGATTCACCCCTCCACTTT. This gives the protein CASSPTEDSPLHF.

This rearrangement joins TRBV9 to TRBJ1-2; D remains ambiguous. V lost 4 bases to trimming and J lost 0 bases, with 7 bases between them. The CDR3 is 13 amino acids. Germline values: CDR1 SGDLS, CDR2 YYNGEE. CDR3 in amino acids: CASSLPPNYGYTF. CDR3 DNA: TGTGCCAGCAGCCTTCCTCCTAACTATGGCTACACCTTC.

The V gene is TRBV27, the J gene TRBJ1-2; D ambiguous. V was pared by 5 bases and J by 2 bases, with 9 bases between. The CDR3 has 13 amino acids. Germline lookup yields CDR1 MNHEY and CDR2 SMNVEV (reference sequence). The CDR3 sequence: CASSRLGNYGYTF. The CDR3 DNA reads as TGTGCCAGCAGTCGGCTAGGCAACTATGGCTACACCTTC.

As regards this clone: The sample carries other DNA sequences with the same CDR3. CDR3 loop: CSVADYEQYF. CDR3 nucleotide sequence: TGCAGCGTGGCAGACTACGAGCAGTACTTC. The chain is built from TRBV29-1 and TRBJ2-7, with D unresolved. V was cut by 6 bases and J by 3 bases, with 6 bases left in between. CDR1 and CDR2 from the germline V gene are SQVTM and ANQGSEA. The CDR3 runs to 10 residues.

V is TRBV2 and J is TRBJ1-2; tentatively, D is TRBD1 (6 bases). This CDR3 region has 12 residues. V lost 11 bases and J 8 bases, leaving 18 bases between the germline ends. Germline V CDR1 and CDR2: SNHLY, FYNNEI. The CDR3 nucleotides are TGTGCCCGGGGGGAACAGGGCCTGGGCTACACCTTC. This translates into CARGEQGLGYTF.

This clone has just one count. The chain uses TRBV13 and TRBJ2-2; weak D call: TRBD2 (6 bases). CDR3 length: 14 amino acids. V was clipped by 6 bases and J by 7 bases, with 15 bases between them. CDR1 and CDR2 from the germline V gene are PRHDT and FYEKMQ (reference sequence). CDR3 sequence reads: CASSPGRTHGELFF. The CDR3 DNA is TGTGCCAGCAGTCCTGGGAGGACGCACGGGGAGCTGTTTTTT.

V and J are TRBV12-5 and TRBJ2-5; 8 bases agree with TRBD1. Germline CDR1 and CDR2: LGHNT and FRNRAP. The CDR3 runs 15 residues. Unmatched junction bases numbered 7, after V lost 6 bases and J lost 1 base. The CDR3 DNA is TGTGCTAGTGGCCCCGGACAGGGACTCCAAGAGACCCAGTACTTC. Translated, it gives CASGPGQGLQETQYF.